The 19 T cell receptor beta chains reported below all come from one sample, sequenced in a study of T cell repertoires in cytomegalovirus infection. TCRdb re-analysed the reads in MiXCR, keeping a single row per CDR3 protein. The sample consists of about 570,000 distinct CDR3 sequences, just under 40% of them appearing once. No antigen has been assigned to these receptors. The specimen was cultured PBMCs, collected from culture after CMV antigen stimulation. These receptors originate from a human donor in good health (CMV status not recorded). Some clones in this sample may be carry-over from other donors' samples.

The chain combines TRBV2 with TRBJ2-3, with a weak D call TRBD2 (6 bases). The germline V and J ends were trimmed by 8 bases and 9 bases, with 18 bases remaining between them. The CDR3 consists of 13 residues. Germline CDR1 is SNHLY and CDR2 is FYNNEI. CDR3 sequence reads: CASQRESRETQYF. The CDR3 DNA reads TGTGCCAGCCAACGGGAGTCGCGAGAAACGCAGTATTTT.

The CDR3 loop reads CASSFRGRGSVGELFF. The CDR3 coding sequence is TGTGCCAGCAGTTTTCGGGGCAGGGGATCTGTCGGGGAGCTGTTTTTT. This sequence joins TRBV6-6 and TRBJ2-2; a possible D gene is TRBD1 (6 bases). Germline V lookup: CDR1 MNHNY, CDR2 SVGAGI (reference sequence). Trimming stripped 4 bases from V and 7 bases from J, with 19 bases between. This CDR3 is 16 amino acids long.

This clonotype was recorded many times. DNA of the CDR3: TGTGCCAGTATGTCTAATCATGAGCAGTTCTTC. Its protein is CASMSNHEQFF. This chain links TRBV19 with TRBJ2-1; no reliable D call. Trimming took 7 bases from V and 8 from J, leaving 9 bases between them. Germline CDR1 LNHDA, CDR2 SQIVND (reference sequence). CDR3 length: 11 residues.

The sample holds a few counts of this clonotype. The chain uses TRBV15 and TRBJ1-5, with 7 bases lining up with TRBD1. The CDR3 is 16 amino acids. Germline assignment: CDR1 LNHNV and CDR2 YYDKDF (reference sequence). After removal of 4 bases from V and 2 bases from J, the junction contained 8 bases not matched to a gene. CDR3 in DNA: TGTGCCACCAGCACGATAGACAGGGCGGGCAATCAGCCCCAGCATTTT. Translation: CATSTIDRAGNQPQHF.

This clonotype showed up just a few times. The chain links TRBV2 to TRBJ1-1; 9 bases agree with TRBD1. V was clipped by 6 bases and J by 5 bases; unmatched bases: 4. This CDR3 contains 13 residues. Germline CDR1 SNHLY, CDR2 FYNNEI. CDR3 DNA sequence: TGTGCCAGCAGCTACAGGGGGCGGACTGAAGCTTTCTTT. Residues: CASSYRGRTEAFF.

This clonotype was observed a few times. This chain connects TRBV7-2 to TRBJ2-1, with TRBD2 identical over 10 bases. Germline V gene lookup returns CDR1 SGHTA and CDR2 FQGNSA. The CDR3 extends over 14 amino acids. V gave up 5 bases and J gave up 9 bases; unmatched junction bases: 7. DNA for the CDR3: TGTGCCAGCAGCCGCAGCGGGAGGGCCGGTGAGCAGTTCTTC. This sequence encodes CASSRSGRAGEQFF.

The CDR3 coding sequence is TGTGCCACCAGCAGACCCGAGGGAGGCTCCTACAATGAGCAGTTCTTC. Its protein product is CATSRPEGGSYNEQFF. V usage is TRBV15 and J usage is TRBJ2-1; tentative D call: TRBD2 (6 bases). This CDR3 is built from 16 residues. Germline values: CDR1 LNHNV, CDR2 YYDKDF (reference sequence). V lost 2 bases to trimming and J lost 0 bases, with 11 bases between them.

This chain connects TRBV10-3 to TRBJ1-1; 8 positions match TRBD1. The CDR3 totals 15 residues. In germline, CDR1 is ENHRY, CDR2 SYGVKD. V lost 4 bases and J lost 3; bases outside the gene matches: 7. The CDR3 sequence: CAISGHGQGDTEAFF. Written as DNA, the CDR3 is TGTGCCATCAGTGGCCACGGACAGGGAGACACTGAAGCTTTCTTT.

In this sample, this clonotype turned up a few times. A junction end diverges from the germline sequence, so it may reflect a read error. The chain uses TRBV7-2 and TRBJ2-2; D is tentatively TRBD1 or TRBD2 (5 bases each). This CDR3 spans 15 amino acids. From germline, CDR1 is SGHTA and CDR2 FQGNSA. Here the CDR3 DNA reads TGTGCCAGCAGCTCTGGTGGGACGAATACCGGGGAGCTGTTTTTT. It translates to CASSSGGTNTGELFF.

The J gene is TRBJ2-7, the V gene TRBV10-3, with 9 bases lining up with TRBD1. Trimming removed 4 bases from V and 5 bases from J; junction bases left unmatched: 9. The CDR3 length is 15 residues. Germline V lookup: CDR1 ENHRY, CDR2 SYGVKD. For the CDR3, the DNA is TGTGCCATCAGTGGACGGACAGGGGAAGGAGACGAGCAGTACTTC. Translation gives CAISGRTGEGDEQYF.

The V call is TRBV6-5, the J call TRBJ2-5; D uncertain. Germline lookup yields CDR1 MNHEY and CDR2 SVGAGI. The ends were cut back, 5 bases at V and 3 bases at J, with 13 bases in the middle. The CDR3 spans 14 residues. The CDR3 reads CASSAGGPEETQYF. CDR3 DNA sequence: TGTGCCAGCAGTGCTGGCGGTCCCGAAGAGACCCAGTACTTC.

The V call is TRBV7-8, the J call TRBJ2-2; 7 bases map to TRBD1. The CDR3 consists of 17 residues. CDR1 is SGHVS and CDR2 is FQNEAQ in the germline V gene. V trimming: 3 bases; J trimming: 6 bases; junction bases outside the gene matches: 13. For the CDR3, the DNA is TGTGCCAGCAGCTTTGGTAGCAGGGGGTTGTCCGCCGGGGAGCTGTTTTTT. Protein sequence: CASSFGSRGLSAGELFF. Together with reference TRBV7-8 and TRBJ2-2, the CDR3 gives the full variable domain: GAGVSQSPRYKVAKRGQDVALRCDPISGHVSLFWYQQALGQGPEFLTYFQNEAQLDKSGLPSDRFFAERPEGSVSTLKIQRTQQEDSAVYLCASSFGSRGLSAGELFFGEGSRLTVL.

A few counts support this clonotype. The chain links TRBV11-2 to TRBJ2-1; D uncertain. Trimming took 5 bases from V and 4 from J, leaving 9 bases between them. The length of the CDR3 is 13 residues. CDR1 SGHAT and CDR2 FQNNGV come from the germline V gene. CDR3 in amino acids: CASSALAYNEQFF. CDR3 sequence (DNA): TGTGCCAGCAGCGCCCTGGCTTACAATGAGCAGTTCTTC.

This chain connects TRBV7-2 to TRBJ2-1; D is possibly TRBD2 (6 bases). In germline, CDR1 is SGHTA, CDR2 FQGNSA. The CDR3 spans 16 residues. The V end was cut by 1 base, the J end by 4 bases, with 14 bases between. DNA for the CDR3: TGTGCCAGCAGCTTAGTTAGCGGTGCTGGATACAATGAGCAGTTCTTC. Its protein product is CASSLVSGAGYNEQFF.

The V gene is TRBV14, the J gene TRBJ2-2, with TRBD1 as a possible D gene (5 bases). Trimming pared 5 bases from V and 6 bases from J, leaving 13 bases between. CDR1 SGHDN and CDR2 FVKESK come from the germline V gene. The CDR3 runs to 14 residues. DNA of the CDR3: TGTGCCAGCAGCAACAGGATACTACCCGGGGAGCTGTTTTTT. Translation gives CASSNRILPGELFF. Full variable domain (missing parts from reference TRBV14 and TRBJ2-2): EAGVTQFPSHSVIEKGQTVTLRCDPISGHDNLYWYRRVMGKEIKFLLHFVKESKQDESGMPNNRFLAERTGGTYSTLKVQPAELEDSGVYFCASSNRILPGELFFGEGSRLTVL.

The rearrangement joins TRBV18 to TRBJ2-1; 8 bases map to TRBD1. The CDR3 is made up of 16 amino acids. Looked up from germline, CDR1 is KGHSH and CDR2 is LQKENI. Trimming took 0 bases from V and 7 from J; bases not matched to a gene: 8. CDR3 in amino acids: CASSPPDRVFSNEQFF. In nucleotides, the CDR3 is TGTGCCAGCTCACCACCGGACAGGGTATTCAGTAATGAGCAGTTCTTC. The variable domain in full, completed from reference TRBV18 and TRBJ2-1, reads NAGVMQNPRHLVRRRGQEARLRCSPMKGHSHVYWYRQLPEEGLKFMVYLQKENIIDESGMPKERFSAEFPKEGPSILRIQQVVRGDSAAYFCASSPPDRVFSNEQFFGPGTRLTVL.

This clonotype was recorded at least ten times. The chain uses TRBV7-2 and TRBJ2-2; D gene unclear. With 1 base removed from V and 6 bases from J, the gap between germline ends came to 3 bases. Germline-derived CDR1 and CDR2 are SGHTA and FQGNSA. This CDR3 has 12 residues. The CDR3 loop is CASSLGPGELFF. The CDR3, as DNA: TGTGCCAGCAGCTTAGGCCCCGGGGAGCTGTTTTTT.

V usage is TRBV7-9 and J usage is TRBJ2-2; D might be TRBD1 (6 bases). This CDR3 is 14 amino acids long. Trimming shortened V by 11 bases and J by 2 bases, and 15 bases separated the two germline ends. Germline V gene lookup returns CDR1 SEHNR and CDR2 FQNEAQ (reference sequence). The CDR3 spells CACQLGANTGELFF. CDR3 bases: TGTGCCTGTCAACTGGGGGCCAACACCGGGGAGCTGTTTTTT.

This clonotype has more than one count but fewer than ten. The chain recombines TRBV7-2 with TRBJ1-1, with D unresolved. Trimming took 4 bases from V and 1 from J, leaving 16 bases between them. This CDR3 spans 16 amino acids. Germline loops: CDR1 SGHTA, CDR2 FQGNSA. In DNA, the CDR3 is TGTGCCAGCAGCTCACGAGTGGACCTACGGAACACTGAAGCTTTCTTT. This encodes CASSSRVDLRNTEAFF. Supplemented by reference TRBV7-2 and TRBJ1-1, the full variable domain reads GAGVSQSPSNKVTEKGKDVELRCDPISGHTALYWYRQSLGQGLEFLIYFQGNSAPDKSGLPSDRFSAERTGGSVSTLTIQRTQQEDSAVYLCASSSRVDLRNTEAFFGQGTRLTVV.